This TCR beta chain was sequenced for a study of regulatory T cells in long-lasting Graves disease. Points from the study as a whole: Persistent Graves' patients showed less TCR diversity than newly diagnosed patients showed. Study was limited to peripheral blood, excluding thyroid tissue.

The sample's time point: newly diagnosed GD, antithyroid drugs for less than 3 months. RNA extracted from PBMCs served as the sequencing template. An endocrinology department in Xi'an, China, recruited the patients. Researchers made TCR beta libraries by using iRepertoire HTBI primers and running Arm-PCR on CDR3 regions. TCRdb itself ran the multiplex PCR reads through MiXCR, one entry per CDR3 protein. The table lists about 310,000 distinct CDR3 sequences, about a sixth of them singletons, with around 37% in the top ten. This clonotype was recorded many times. As yet, its antigen is unknown. The CDR3 has 15 residues. Trimming took 5 bases from V and 1 from J, leaving 11 bases between them. Germline CDR1 and CDR2: MNHEY and SMNVEV (reference sequence).

This specimen consisted of peripheral blood mononuclear cells (PBMCs), obtained at new diagnosis, from a patient treated with antithyroid drugs. This clonotype was obtained from a female donor with Graves disease. The V gene is TRBV27, the J gene TRBJ1-4, with a tentative D call TRBD1 (6 bases). The CDR3 is CASSGVRGTNEKLFF. The DNA for the CDR3 is TGTGCCAGCAGTGGGGTCAGGGGAACTAATGAAAAACTGTTTTTT.